This T cell receptor (beta chain) derives from a study of cytomegalovirus exposure and HLA in healthy donors. The germline gives CDR1 SGHTS, CDR2 YDEGEE. With V trimmed by 4 bases and J by 7 bases, 6 bases remained unmatched. The CDR3 consists of 13 residues. 13 Jbeta primers and 60 Vbeta primers were used for the PCR. Produced via immunoSEQ multiplex PCR; TCRdb's table is partial and in-frame only. The sample lists 150,000 to 200,000 clones, roughly three quarters occurring once. To note about this clone: Its antigen remains unidentified.

The study, taken as a whole, reports: Presence/absence comparisons presumed near-even sequencing depth among donors. The authors listed 150 to 200 TCR beta chains as cytomegalovirus-associated. Productive status was seen about 90% or about 30% of the time for most TCR beta V segments in an earlier analysis. An analysis that was carried out later associated 15,000 to 20,000 TCR beta sequences with HLA alleles at 0.05 false discovery rate.

V usage is TRBV5-8 and J usage is TRBJ1-2, with 8 positions matching TRBD1. This clonotype was sampled from a woman between 45 and 60 years old in good health and CMV-seronegative. Sequenced input: PBMCs. The CDR3 spells CASSRDRGGGYTF. Written as DNA, the CDR3 is TGTGCCAGCAGCCGCGACAGGGGTGGTGGCTACACCTTC.